The 27 T cell receptor beta chains below were found in one sample sequenced in a study of T cell repertoires in cytomegalovirus infection. TCRdb processed the reads anew with MiXCR; each CDR3 protein has one entry. The repertoire holds 60,000 to 75,000 distinct CDR3 sequences, under 25% seen once, with roughly 79% in the top ten. Their target antigens are unknown. Sequencing was done on a sample of PBMCs, sequenced either directly or after in vitro stimulation (not recorded which). Receptor source: a human donor in good health (CMV status not recorded). Some clones in this sample may be carry-over from other donors' samples.

In its sample, this clonotype was seen many times. The chain couples TRBV7-6 to TRBJ2-2; 9 bases match TRBD2. J was trimmed by 6 bases and V by 8 bases; bases with no gene match: 22. Germline V gene data show CDR1 as SGHVS and CDR2 as FNYEAQ. This CDR3 spans 19 amino acids. This chain's CDR3 is CASSFALGIAGEPPGELFF. In nucleotides, the CDR3 is TGTGCCAGCTCTTTCGCCCTAGGGATAGCGGGAGAACCCCCCGGGGAGCTGTTTTTT.

The V gene is TRBV7-2, the J gene TRBJ1-4, with 8 bases aligning to TRBD1. Germline values: CDR1 SGHTA, CDR2 FQGNSA. J gave up 3 bases and V 5 bases, and 8 bases lay outside the gene matches. This CDR3 comprises 16 residues. CDR3 sequence: CASSLQGAVANEKLFF. The CDR3 bases are TGTGCCAGCAGCCTCCAGGGGGCGGTGGCTAATGAAAAACTGTTTTTT.

This clonotype occurred many times. The chain combines TRBV7-2 with TRBJ1-1; 7 nucleotides agree with TRBD1. Germline V CDR1 and CDR2: SGHTA, FQGNSA. The CDR3 loop spans 14 amino acids. Trimming cost V 3 bases and J 7 bases; bases outside gene matches: 8. CDR3 amino acids: CASSFRQGTGEAFF. CDR3 sequence (DNA): TGTGCCAGCAGCTTCAGACAGGGAACGGGTGAAGCTTTCTTT.

The table lists this clonotype with a few counts. This sequence joins TRBV11-2 and TRBJ2-2; possibly TRBD1 for D (5 bases). Germline assignment: CDR1 SGHAT and CDR2 FQNNGV. V gave up 7 bases and J gave up 7 bases, with 7 bases separating them. The CDR3 spans 11 residues. The CDR3 coding sequence is TGTGCCAGCACGGACATCGGGGAGCTGTTTTTT. As protein: CASTDIGELFF.

This clonotype has only a few counts. This sequence joins TRBV7-2 and TRBJ1-1, with D possibly TRBD1 on 6 matching bases. The CDR3 spans 13 residues. The ends were cut back, 5 bases at V and 8 bases at J, with 15 bases in the middle. CDR1 is SGHTA and CDR2 is FQGNSA in the germline V gene. CDR3 nucleotide sequence: TGTGCCAGCAGCCGAAATTCTGACAGGGAAGCTTTCTTT. Translating gives CASSRNSDREAFF.

This clonotype was picked up a small number of times. The J gene is TRBJ2-5, the V gene TRBV7-3; no firm D call. This CDR3 is built from 13 residues. Trimming left V 5 bases short and J 3 bases short, with 10 bases between. Germline V gene sequence: CDR1 SGHTA, CDR2 FQGTGA. The CDR3 nucleotides read TGTGCCAGCAGCACAACTCCGGAAGAGACCCAGTACTTC. Amino acid sequence: CASSTTPEETQYF.

The sample holds many counts of this clonotype. The rearrangement uses TRBV7-6 and TRBJ2-3; D remains ambiguous. The CDR3 is 14 amino acids. CDR1 is SGHVS and CDR2 is FNYEAQ in the germline V gene. V lost 5 bases to trimming and J lost 2 bases, with 11 bases between them. The CDR3 sequence: CASSNDPPTDTQYF. The CDR3 coding sequence is TGTGCCAGCAGCAATGATCCGCCCACAGATACGCAGTATTTT.

In this sample, this clonotype turned up many times. The chain is built from TRBV4-1 and TRBJ2-1, with 7 positions matching TRBD2. Germline CDR1 is MGHRA and CDR2 is YSYEKL. The V and J ends lost 1 base and 3 bases, in that order; junction bases with no gene match: 3. The CDR3 covers 15 residues. The DNA of the CDR3 is TGCGCCAGCAGCCAAGCGTCTAGCGGCTACAATGAGCAGTTCTTC. Translated: CASSQASSGYNEQFF.

This clonotype was counted between two and nine times. V gene TRBV5-8 combines with J gene TRBJ2-6; D might be TRBD1 (6 bases). The CDR3 covers 16 residues. Germline V gene sequence: CDR1 SGHTS, CDR2 YDEGEE. V lost 3 bases to trimming and J lost 0 bases, with 10 bases between them. This chain's CDR3 is CASSSDSLSGANVLTF. CDR3 nucleotides: TGTGCCAGCAGCTCGGACAGCCTCTCTGGGGCCAACGTCCTGACTTTC.

The V gene is TRBV15, the J gene TRBJ2-5; D may be TRBD1 (6 bases). Germline CDR1 reads LNHNV; CDR2 reads YYDKDF (reference sequence). The germline V and J ends were trimmed by 0 bases and 2 bases, with 22 bases remaining between them. The length of the CDR3 is 19 residues. In nucleotides, the CDR3 is TGTGCCACCAGCAGAGACCTCGGAACCGGGACACTCAAACAAGAGACCCAGTACTTC. Encoded protein: CATSRDLGTGTLKQETQYF.

The V gene is TRBV6-2 or TRBV6-3, the J gene TRBJ1-5; D gene ambiguous. The CDR3 is 16 amino acids. V dropped 5 bases and J dropped 7 bases, with 21 bases sitting between them. Germline assignment: CDR1 MNHEY and CDR2 SVGEGT. The CDR3 bases are TGTGCCAGCAGTCCTCACCCGGGCCTTGAACAACAGCCCCAGCATTTT. Amino acids: CASSPHPGLEQQPQHF.

A single count supports this clonotype. This rearrangement joins TRBV5-1 to TRBJ1-2; D remains unclear. The CDR3 contains 13 residues. V was shortened by 4 bases and J by 2 bases, with 9 bases between the two germline ends. The germline V gene has CDR1 SGHRS and CDR2 YFSETQ. The CDR3 DNA follows: TGCGCCAGCAGCGGAACAGTGAACTATGGCTACACCTTC. This encodes CASSGTVNYGYTF.

The rearrangement uses TRBV7-6 and TRBJ1-4, with 8 bases that match TRBD1. The CDR3 loop spans 14 amino acids. The V gene end was trimmed by 5 bases and the J gene end by 7 bases; junction bases not matched to a gene: 6. From germline, CDR1 is SGHVS and CDR2 FNYEAQ. This CDR3 reads CASSRGQGGEKLFF. For the CDR3, the DNA is TGTGCCAGCAGCCGTGGACAGGGTGGTGAAAAACTGTTTTTT.

This clonotype came up many times. The V call is TRBV7-2, the J call TRBJ2-5; D gene ambiguous. Germline assignment: CDR1 SGHTA and CDR2 FQGNSA. V lost 0 bases and J 7 bases, leaving 12 bases between the germline ends. This CDR3 has 14 residues. The CDR3 bases are TGTGCCAGCAGCTTAGCGTCTGGGTTATTGACCCAGTACTTC. It is translated as CASSLASGLLTQYF. Combining the CDR3 with reference TRBV7-2 and TRBJ2-5 gives the whole variable domain GAGVSQSPSNKVTEKGKDVELRCDPISGHTALYWYRQSLGQGLEFLIYFQGNSAPDKSGLPSDRFSAERTGGSVSTLTIQRTQQEDSAVYLCASSLASGLLTQYFGPGTRLLVL.

This clonotype has more than one count but fewer than ten. The chain carries TRBV6-2 or TRBV6-3 and TRBJ2-5, with 8 bases that match TRBD2. The CDR3 length is 15 residues. Germline lookup yields CDR1 MNHEY and CDR2 SVGEGT. After removal of 2 bases from V and 4 bases from J, the junction contained 6 bases not matched to a gene. CDR3 region: CASSYRGLAGETQYF. The CDR3 DNA sequence: TGTGCCAGCAGTTACCGAGGACTAGCTGGAGAGACCCAGTACTTC.

This clonotype was observed many times. V gene TRBV7-2 combines with J gene TRBJ2-6, with D possibly matching TRBD1 (6 bases). Germline CDR1 SGHTA, CDR2 FQGNSA. Trimming took 3 bases from V and 1 from J, leaving 19 bases between them. The CDR3 length is 19 residues. Here the CDR3 DNA reads TGTGCCAGCAGCTTCGAACCAGGGGCGATTTATTCTGGGGCCAACGTCCTGACTTTC. Its protein product is CASSFEPGAIYSGANVLTF.

This clonotype turned up a few times. The chain recombines TRBV2 with TRBJ1-3; no reliable D call. V lost 6 bases and J 0 bases, leaving 18 bases between the germline ends. Per the germline V gene, CDR1 is SNHLY and CDR2 is FYNNEI. This CDR3 spans 17 amino acids. The CDR3 sequence: CASRGIRDGYSGNTIYF. CDR3 bases: TGTGCCAGCAGGGGCATTCGTGACGGGTACTCTGGAAACACCATATATTTT.

This clonotype was seen many times. As DNA, the CDR3 is TGTGCCAGCAGTGAAGTACTAGCGGGAGTCCGGGGCGGGACCCAGTACTTC. It codes for CASSEVLAGVRGGTQYF. The rearrangement links TRBV6-1 to TRBJ2-5, with TRBD2 matching over 11 bases. The V segment lost 1 base and the J segment 7 bases; nucleotides outside the gene matches: 11. In germline, CDR1 is MNHNS, CDR2 SASEGT. This CDR3 is built from 17 residues.

This clonotype was seen many times. The chain's CDR3 is CASSVDRGGYTF. Written as DNA, the CDR3 is TGTGCCAGCAGCGTCGACAGGGGAGGCTACACCTTC. The V and J genes are TRBV11-1 and TRBJ1-2; the match to TRBD1 covers 8 bases. The V gene end was trimmed by 5 bases and the J gene end by 8 bases; junction bases not matched to a gene: 4. Per germline, CDR1 SGHAT and CDR2 FQDESV (reference sequence). The CDR3 runs 12 residues.

This clonotype was observed a single time. CDR3 nucleotide sequence: TGTGCCAGCTCTGAGGGGACTAACTATGGCTACACCTTC. Translating it yields CASSEGTNYGYTF. The chain links TRBV5-6 to TRBJ1-2; D might be TRBD1 (5 bases). Trimming cost V 7 bases and J 0 bases, with 10 bases left between them. Germline V gives CDR1 SGHDT, CDR2 YYEEEE. The CDR3 sequence is 13 residues long.

This clonotype was seen just once. J is TRBJ2-2 and V is TRBV24-1; 15 nucleotides line up with TRBD2. Germline V gives CDR1 KGHDR, CDR2 SFDVKD. Trimming took 5 bases from V and 1 from J; bases not matched to a gene: 4. CDR3 length: 18 residues. CDR3 protein: CATSALGLAGGNTGELFF. In DNA, the CDR3 is TGTGCCACCAGTGCCCTGGGACTAGCGGGAGGGAACACCGGGGAGCTGTTTTTT.

This clonotype was counted a few times. This chain joins TRBV9 and TRBJ1-1; D gene ambiguous. Germline values: CDR1 SGDLS, CDR2 YYNGEE. V lost 2 bases and J lost 2, with 10 bases in between. This CDR3 spans 14 amino acids. CDR3 DNA: TGTGCCAGCAGCGTTAGGTCGACCAACACTGAAGCTTTCTTT. The encoded protein is CASSVRSTNTEAFF.

This clonotype was counted only a few times. The gene calls are TRBV19 and TRBJ1-1, with D unclear. The germline gives CDR1 LNHDA, CDR2 SQIVND (reference sequence). Between the trimmed V and J ends, which lost 3 bases and 4 bases, there was a span of 12 bases. This CDR3 is built from 14 residues. The DNA of the CDR3 is TGTGCCAGTAGTATCCAGAGGGCGACCACTGAAGCTTTCTTT. It encodes CASSIQRATTEAFF.

The chain links TRBV27 to TRBJ2-3; 8 nucleotides align to TRBD2. Germline V lookup: CDR1 MNHEY, CDR2 SMNVEV (reference sequence). The CDR3 is made up of 13 amino acids. V lost 6 bases and J lost 6; bases outside the gene matches: 5. CDR3 residues: CASSPIAGDTQYF. The CDR3 nucleotides are TGTGCCAGCAGCCCTATAGCGGGGGATACGCAGTATTTT.

There are a few counts of this clonotype. The CDR3 DNA follows: TGTGCCAGCAGTGACGGGACAGGGGCAGATACGCAGTATTTT. As protein: CASSDGTGADTQYF. The rearrangement joins TRBV6-4 to TRBJ2-3, with 10 bases fitting TRBD1. CDR1 and CDR2 from the germline V gene are MRHNA and SNTAGT. V gave up 2 bases and J gave up 4 bases; unmatched junction bases: 0. This CDR3 is built from 14 residues.

J is TRBJ2-7 and V is TRBV5-1; 8 positions agree with TRBD2. The CDR3 is 15 amino acids. CDR1 and CDR2 from the germline V gene are SGHRS and YFSETQ. V shed 5 bases and J 1 base; nucleotides not matched to a gene: 8. The CDR3 sequence: CASSISGSRSYEQYF. The CDR3 region has the DNA TGCGCCAGCAGTATCAGCGGGAGTAGGTCCTACGAGCAGTACTTC.

The rearrangement uses TRBV30 and TRBJ2-3, with TRBD2 matching over 12 bases. V lost 1 base, J lost 1 base, and 3 bases stayed unmatched. The germline V gene encodes CDR1 GTSNPN and CDR2 SVGIG (reference sequence). This CDR3 is built from 16 residues. The CDR3 DNA follows: TGTGCCTGGAGTGAACTAGCGGGAGGAGGCACAGATACGCAGTATTTT. Encoded protein: CAWSELAGGGTDTQYF.